This record looks at one TCR beta chain sequence and its context. The specificity of this receptor is unknown. No much larger clone is present one base from it, and per-base qualities are unavailable. The collaborating institutions used their own protocols to collect whole blood in K2EDTA tubes. For TCRbeta analysis, collaborator samples were shipped as frozen whole blood, as isolated PBMCs, or as DNA extracted from either sample type. This entry belongs to a study of blood T cell repertoires in COVID-19 (TCRdb year 2020). Regarding the complete study: Collaborator samples came from the United States, Italy and Spain and covered acute and convalescent phases of COVID-19. The prospective study material was composed of cDNA or gDNA derived from T cells, B-cell-depleted T cells, or PBMCs. Deeply sampled blood TCRbeta repertoires from subjects exposed to, actively infected with, or recovered from COVID-19 were included in the dataset. The repertoires were released in a freely available public database intended as a resource for research on the immune response to SARS-CoV-2. Samples were obtained from the ongoing ImmuneRACE study (first 160 participants) and from 1,200 or so subjects provided by 6 global collaborators. Sample metadata almost always included a de-identified subject ID, COVID-19 status, age in years and sex. Where available, HLA class I and class II types were obtained from metadata supplied by the sample provider rather than from assay-based typing.

The immunoSEQ Assay, a bias-controlled multiplex PCR, was used to amplify TCRbeta CDR3 regions from genomic DNA. The published analysis was carried out like this. Within the assay, amplification of reference gene primers was used to estimate how many nucleated cells each sample contained. Sequence reads were collapsed and filtered to measure the absolute abundance of every unique TCRbeta CDR3 rearrangement. For each sample, productive Simpson clonality was calculated as the square root of Simpson's diversity index over productive rearrangements. What TCRdb holds here is the immuneACCESS table cut down to in-frame rearrangements. Part of the clones is not present; checked against another copy, under half of the missing clones reflect an unresolved V gene, and the others are unexplained. V and J calls plus clone size are reproduced from that table; the DNA served to infer D and trimming. Present in this sample are over 400,000 clones, roughly 85% of which were seen just once. The ten largest make up about 3.2% of the sample.

Points the paper makes about the study in general: The amount of clinical and demographic metadata varied by source and participant and was provided uncurated.

This TCR derives from a human donor in a cohort sampled during active COVID-19. Sequenced: peripheral blood.

This receptor carries the CDR3 CASSTPGEPYEQYF. The DNA sequence reads TGTGCCAGCAGTACGCCAGGGGAACCCTACGAGCAGTACTTC. The sequence links TRBV28 to TRBJ2-7, with a tentative D gene TRBD1 over 6 matching bases. V was cut back by 5 bases and J by 2 bases, leaving a gap of 13 bases between them. The CDR3 measures 14 amino acids from cysteine to phenylalanine. Here the CDR3 DNA is all that survives: 42 bases in frame from base 1. The germline V gene provides CDR1 MDHEN and CDR2 SYDVKM.